This T cell receptor (beta chain) was identified during a study of beta chain features in type 1 diabetes. Study as a whole: Similarity in age, gender and cell yields was seen between patients and healthy donors.

CD4+ naive, central memory, regulatory and stem cell-like memory cells were sorted via CD45RO/CCR7/CD25/CD127/CD95/CD27. Deletions cut 3 bases from V and 4 bases from J, with 8 bases between. Per the germline V gene, CDR1 is SGHRS and CDR2 is YFSETQ. The CDR3 covers 12 residues. Study-wide results and limits: TCRB CDR3s were moderately but significantly shorter in Type 1 diabetes patients in all four CD4+ subsets. The study found that naive, central memory and Treg TCRB repertoires appeared more similar in patients than in healthy donors.

TCRB transcripts that were expressed got sequenced, as all of the isolated RNA had been reverse transcribed. Repertoires were generated with immunoSEQ multiplex PCR, while TCRdb's copy carries only in-frame clones and drops some. The sample shows about 660,000 clones, roughly 13% of them seen only once. Comment on this clone: The antigen remains undetermined.

This receptor was obtained from a man younger than 30 with type 1 diabetes. Sequenced input: naive CD4+ T cells from blood. The J gene is TRBJ2-7, the V gene TRBV5-1; possibly TRBD2 for D (6 bases). In DNA, the CDR3 is TGCGCCAGCAGCTCGGGAGAATACGAGCAGTACTTC. It specifies CASSSGEYEQYF.